These T cell receptor beta chains were read from a single sample in a study of blood T cells in healthy people across ages. TCRdb passed the 5' RACE reads through MiXCR, listing each CDR3 protein once. The table includes roughly 700,000 distinct CDR3 sequences, around 48% detected once. The sample comprised blood. These receptors were collected from a woman aged 55-70 years in good health. Each CDR3 is given with its conserved first and last residue.

>TRBV4-3|TRBJ2-7
CASSQDTTGPYEQYF
>TRBV20-1|-
CSARDVRQGGNEQYF
>TRBV7-2|TRBJ2-4
CASSLNRTWAKNIQYF
>TRBV28|TRBJ2-5
CASRPQGAPGEQYF
>TRBV3-1|TRBJ1-2
CASSQIGTNYGYTF
>TRBV3-1|TRBJ2-4
CASSQLPGPPVAKNIQYF
>TRBV20-1|TRBJ2-4
CSARIGAGLAKNIQYF
>TRBV5-6|TRBJ1-1
CACRQGPMNTEAFF
>TRBV25-1|TRBJ2-4
CASSAVTGASSYFGGQYF
>TRBV6-6|TRBJ1-4
CASNDRAEKLFF
>TRBV5-1|TRBJ2-5
CASSGRTSGRGETQYF
>TRBV6-2/TRBV6-3|TRBJ2-7
CASSTNDYEQYF
>TRBV6-2/TRBV6-3|TRBJ2-7
CASSYSHRGGDEQYF
>TRBV7-2|TRBJ2-5
CASSLIPVGQETQYF
>TRBV27|TRBJ2-5
CASRPLVGEQYF
>TRBV28|-
CACRPRGQGADEQYF
>TRBV3-1|TRBJ1-2
CASSLGGGAIYYGYTF
>TRBV20-1|TRBJ2-5
CSARHPTGLAEETQYF
>TRBV4-3|TRBJ2-1
CASSQVSGNSYNEQFF
>TRBV20-1|TRBJ2-1
CSATRTSGRAVEQFF
>TRBV4-3|TRBJ1-6
CASSQTRVNSPLHF
>TRBV5-1|TRBJ2-7
CASSLTGTGTGSYEQYF
>TRBV10-3|TRBJ2-7
CAIGDLIAYEQYF
>TRBV6-5|TRBJ2-1
CASSFDRAGNEQFF
>TRBV27|TRBJ2-5
CASKPPGYQETQYF
>TRBV6-1|TRBJ2-5
CASSRLPKGQGAIMTETQYF
>TRBV7-3|TRBJ2-7
CASSLTDSYEQYF
>TRBV5-6|TRBJ1-1
CASSLGRTANTEAFF
>TRBV3-1|TRBJ2-7
CASSQVSGGEQYF
>TRBV28|TRBJ2-5
CASSLFPRGEQETQYF
>TRBV4-3|-
CASSQGTSGLYEQYF
>TRBV12-3/TRBV12-4|TRBJ2-7
CASSPTRDREYEQYF
>TRBV18|TRBJ2-7
CASSPTRPPYEQYF
>TRBV27|TRBJ1-1
CASRRRGEAFF
>TRBV24-1|TRBJ2-1
CATSVATHNEQFF
>TRBV4-3|TRBJ1-1
CASSQDGWGGTEAFF
>TRBV4-2|TRBJ2-1
CASSLPDGSSYNEQFF
>TRBV27|TRBJ2-4
CASSSTGRSEQYF
>TRBV20-1|TRBJ2-3
CSAWGGQSTDTQYF
>TRBV29-1|TRBJ2-1
CSVDLRRWGRDNEQFF
>TRBV7-2|TRBJ2-4
CASSLGGGVQYF
>TRBV20-1|TRBJ1-1
CASYGTEAFF